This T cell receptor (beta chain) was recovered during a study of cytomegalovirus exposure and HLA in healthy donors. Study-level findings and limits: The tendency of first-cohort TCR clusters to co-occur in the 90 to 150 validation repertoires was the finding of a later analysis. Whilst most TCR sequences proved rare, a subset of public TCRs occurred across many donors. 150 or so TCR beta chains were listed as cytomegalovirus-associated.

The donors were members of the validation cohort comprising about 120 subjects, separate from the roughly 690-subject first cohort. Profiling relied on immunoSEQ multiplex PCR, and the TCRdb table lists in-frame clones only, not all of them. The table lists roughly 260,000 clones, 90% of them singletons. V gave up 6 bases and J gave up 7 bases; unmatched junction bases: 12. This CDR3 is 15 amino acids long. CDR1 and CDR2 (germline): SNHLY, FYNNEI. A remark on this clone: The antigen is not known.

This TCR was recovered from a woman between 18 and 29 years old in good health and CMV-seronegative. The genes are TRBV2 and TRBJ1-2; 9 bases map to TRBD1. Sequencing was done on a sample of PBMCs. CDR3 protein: CASSRQNTGGSGYTF. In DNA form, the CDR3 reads TGTGCCAGCAGCCGACAAAACACAGGGGGCTCTGGCTACACCTTC.